Listed below are T cell receptor beta chains from one sample, sequenced in a study of cytomegalovirus exposure and HLA in healthy donors. Generated by immunoSEQ multiplex PCR, the TCRdb table keeps only in-frame clones and is missing some. Altogether more than 85,000 clones are present, about 80% being singletons, with the ten largest covering about 3.6%. Material: PBMCs. The receptors stem from a male donor in good health and CMV-seropositive. The CDR3 runs from the conserved cysteine through the conserved F or W. The D gene is left open where the match is weak. The size entry is marked missing in some rows and otherwise reads once, few, many or a size class.

j_call v_call d_call clone_size cdr3_nt cdr3_aa
TRBJ2-3 TRBV18 - - TGTGCCAGCTCACCACCTAGGGGGGGGACCACAGATACGCAGTATTTT CASSPPRGGTTDTQYF
TRBJ1-1 TRBV29-1 - few TGCAGCGTTGATGGCGGGTACACTGAAGCTTTCTTT CSVDGGYTEAFF
TRBJ1-4 TRBV19 - - TGTGCCAGTAGTCCCCAGGGGTTTAATGAAAAACTGTTTTTT CASSPQGFNEKLFF
TRBJ2-3 TRBV30 TRBD2 - TGTGCCTGGACTCCTAGCGGGGGAACAGATACGCAGTATTTT CAWTPSGGTDTQYF
TRBJ2-7 TRBV27 - once TGTGCCAGCAGTTTATCGAAGGTCCAGGGATACGAGCAGTACTTC CASSLSKVQGYEQYF
TRBJ1-2 TRBV5-1 - - TGCGCCAGCAGCTTGGGCGCGGGGGCTACCTATGGCTACACCTTC CASSLGAGATYGYTF
TRBJ1-2 TRBV29-1 TRBD1 - TGCAGCGTAGGCACCGGGACAGCCTATGGCTACACCTTC CSVGTGTAYGYTF
TRBJ2-5 TRBV9 TRBD2 - TGTGCCAGCAGCGTGACCGGCGGGGGAGTAGGAGAGACCCAGTACTTC CASSVTGGGVGETQYF
TRBJ1-2 TRBV6-5 - - TGTGCCAGCAGTTACCGGAGACCGGAGATGGCTGGCTACACCTTC CASSYRRPEMAGYTF
TRBJ2-7 TRBV14 TRBD1 - TGTGCCAGCAGCCAGGGGCCCCCGGGACAGGGCTACGAGCAGTACTTC CASSQGPPGQGYEQYF
TRBJ1-2 TRBV5-1 - - TGCGCCAGCAGCTTTGGGCCCCCCTCTAACTATGGCTACACCTTC CASSFGPPSNYGYTF
TRBJ1-1 TRBV21-1 - - TGTGCCAGCAGCCGGCAGCGGGGAAACACTGAAGCTTTCTTT CASSRQRGNTEAFF
TRBJ1-4 TRBV9 - - TGTGCCAGCAGCCTTGGACTCACAACTAATGAAAAACTGTTTTTT CASSLGLTTNEKLFF
TRBJ2-2 TRBV6-5 TRBD2 - TGTGCCAGCAGTTACTCATCGGGGGGGCCTTGGGGGGAGCTGTTTTTT CASSYSSGGPWGELFF
TRBJ1-2 TRBV4-2 TRBD1 - TGTGCCAGCAGCCCCGACAGGGCGAACTATGGCTACACCTTC CASSPDRANYGYTF
TRBJ2-7 TRBV29-1 - - TGCAGCGTTGGACTACCCCTCTCCTACGAGCAGTACTTC CSVGLPLSYEQYF